Shown below are 8 T cell receptor beta chains from a single sample sequenced in a study of Graves' ophthalmopathy and Graves' hyperthyroidism. TCR beta CDR3 amplification used RNA transcripts. An opening RT-PCR round employed HTBI primers and preceded a second-round multiplex PCR. TCRdb analysed the multiplex PCR reads with MiXCR anew, one entry per CDR3 protein. The table has about 380,000 distinct CDR3 sequences, less than 20% seen once. Input material: peripheral blood. These receptors were collected from a woman aged 18 to 35 with stable Graves' hyperthyroidism.

This clonotype was seen only a few times. The rearrangement links TRBV19 to TRBJ1-1, with a tentative D call TRBD1 (6 bases). Looked up from germline, CDR1 is LNHDA and CDR2 is SQIVND (reference sequence). V lost 2 bases, J lost 5 bases, and 12 bases lay in between. This CDR3 has 14 residues. The DNA for the CDR3 is TGTGCCAGTAGTATACGTCGAACAGGGACTGAAGCTTTCTTT. Encoded protein: CASSIRRTGTEAFF.

This clonotype came up a few times. The J gene is TRBJ2-7, the V gene TRBV7-3; D is perhaps TRBD1 or TRBD2 (5 bases each). Germline values: CDR1 SGHTA, CDR2 FQGTGA. The CDR3 runs to 13 residues. V was cut by 5 bases and J by 3 bases, with 11 bases left in between. The CDR3 is CASSPVRGYEQYF. The DNA for the CDR3 is TGTGCCAGCAGCCCAGTGAGGGGCTACGAGCAGTACTTC.

The chain employs TRBV15 and TRBJ1-2; no clear D. V lost 5 bases and J 8 bases, leaving 18 bases between the germline ends. This CDR3 has 14 residues. Germline V gene sequence: CDR1 LNHNV, CDR2 YYDKDF (reference sequence). This chain's CDR3 is CATSAQPGMGGYTF. CDR3 in DNA: TGTGCCACCAGCGCCCAACCCGGGATGGGGGGCTACACCTTC.

This clonotype has at least ten counts. This chain uses TRBV29-1 with TRBJ1-1; D is undetermined. The CDR3 has 14 residues. Germline V CDR1 and CDR2: SQVTM, ANQGSEA. Deletions cut 4 bases from V and 1 base from J, with 13 bases between. CDR3 amino acids: CSVASQWGNTEAFF. The CDR3, as DNA: TGCAGCGTTGCATCGCAGTGGGGGAACACTGAAGCTTTCTTT.

This chain joins TRBV12-3 or TRBV12-4 and TRBJ2-7; no clear D. The CDR3 sequence is 13 residues long. The germline V and J ends were trimmed by 5 bases and 2 bases, with 10 bases remaining between them. CDR3 sequence reads: CASSLYTAYEQYF. The CDR3 nucleotides are TGTGCCAGCAGTCTTTACACAGCCTACGAGCAGTACTTC.

The sample holds many counts of this clonotype. This rearrangement joins TRBV10-3 to TRBJ1-2; D perhaps matches TRBD1 (6 bases). Trimming cost V 8 bases and J 8 bases, with 15 bases left between them. The germline V gene has CDR1 ENHRY and CDR2 SYGVKD. CDR3 size: 12 residues. The CDR3, as DNA: TGTGCCATCCGGACAGACGCTCGGGGCTACACCTTC. It translates to CAIRTDARGYTF.

This clonotype was detected many times. This sequence joins TRBV12-3 or TRBV12-4 and TRBJ1-2; maybe TRBD1 (6 bases). Trimming pared 3 bases from V and 3 bases from J, leaving 8 bases between. The CDR3 length is 13 residues. The chain's CDR3 is CASSLRGDYGYTF. The CDR3 region has the DNA TGTGCCAGCAGTTTGAGGGGGGACTATGGCTACACCTTC.

This clonotype was counted many times. This sequence joins TRBV11-3 and TRBJ1-2; D remains unclear. From germline, CDR1 is SGHNT and CDR2 YENEEA. The V and J ends lost 2 bases and 3 bases respectively, with 4 bases between them. This CDR3 spans 12 amino acids. The CDR3 DNA reads as TGTGCCAGCAGCTTAAACGACTATGGCTACACCTTC. This gives the protein CASSLNDYGYTF.